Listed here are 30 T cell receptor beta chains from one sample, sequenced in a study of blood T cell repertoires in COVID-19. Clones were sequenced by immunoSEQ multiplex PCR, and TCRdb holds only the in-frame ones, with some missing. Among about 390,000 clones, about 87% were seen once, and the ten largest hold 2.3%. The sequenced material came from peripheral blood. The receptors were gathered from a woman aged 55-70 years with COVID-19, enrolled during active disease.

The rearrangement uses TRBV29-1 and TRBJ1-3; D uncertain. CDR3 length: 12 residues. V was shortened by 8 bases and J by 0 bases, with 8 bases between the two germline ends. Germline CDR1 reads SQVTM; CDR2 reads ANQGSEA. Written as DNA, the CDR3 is TGCAGCATCGGTACCTCTGGAAACACCATATATTTT. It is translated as CSIGTSGNTIYF.

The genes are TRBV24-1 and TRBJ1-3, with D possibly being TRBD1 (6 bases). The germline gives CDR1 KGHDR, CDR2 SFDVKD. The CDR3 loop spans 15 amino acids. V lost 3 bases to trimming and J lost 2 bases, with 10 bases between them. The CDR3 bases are TGTGCCACCAGTGATCCCGGGACAACTGGAAACACCATATATTTT. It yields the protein CATSDPGTTGNTIYF.

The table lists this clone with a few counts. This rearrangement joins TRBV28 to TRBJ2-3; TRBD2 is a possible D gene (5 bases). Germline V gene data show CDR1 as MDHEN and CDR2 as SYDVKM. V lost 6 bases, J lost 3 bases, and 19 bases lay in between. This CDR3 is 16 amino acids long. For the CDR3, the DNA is TGTGCCAGCAGCCAAACGGAGGCCCCAAGGACAGATACGCAGTATTTT. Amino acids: CASSQTEAPRTDTQYF.

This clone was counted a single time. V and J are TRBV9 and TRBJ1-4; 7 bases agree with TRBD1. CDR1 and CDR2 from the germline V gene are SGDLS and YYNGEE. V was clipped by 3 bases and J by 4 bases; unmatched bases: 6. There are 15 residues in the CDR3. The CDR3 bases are TGTGCCAGCAGCGCCGGGACAGCTCTTAATGAAAAACTGTTTTTT. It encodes CASSAGTALNEKLFF.

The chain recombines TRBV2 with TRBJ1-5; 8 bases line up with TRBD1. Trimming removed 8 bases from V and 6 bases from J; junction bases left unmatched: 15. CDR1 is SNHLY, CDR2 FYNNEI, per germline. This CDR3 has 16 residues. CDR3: CASWGGVGQGPQPQHF. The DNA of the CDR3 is TGTGCCAGCTGGGGGGGGGTCGGACAGGGCCCTCAGCCCCAGCATTTT.

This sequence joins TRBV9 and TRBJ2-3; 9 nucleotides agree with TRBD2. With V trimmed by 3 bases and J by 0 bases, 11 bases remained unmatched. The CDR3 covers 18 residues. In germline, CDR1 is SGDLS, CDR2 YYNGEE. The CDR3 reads CASSGRGSGGPSTDTQYF. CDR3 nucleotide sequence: TGTGCCAGCAGCGGACGTGGGAGCGGGGGGCCTAGCACAGATACGCAGTATTTT.

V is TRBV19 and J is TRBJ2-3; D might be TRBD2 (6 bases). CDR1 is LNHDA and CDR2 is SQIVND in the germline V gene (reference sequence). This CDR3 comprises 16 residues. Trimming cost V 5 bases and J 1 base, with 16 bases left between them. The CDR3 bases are TGTGCCAGTAGTGACGGGGGTCGGGGTCGCACAGATACGCAGTATTTT. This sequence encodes CASSDGGRGRTDTQYF.

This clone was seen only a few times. CDR3 loop: CASTTGSIVNSPLHF. CDR3 in DNA: TGTGCCAGCACCACAGGGAGTATCGTAAATTCACCCCTCCACTTT. The chain links TRBV2 to TRBJ1-6, with D maybe TRBD1 (6 bases). Looked up from germline, CDR1 is SNHLY and CDR2 is FYNNEI. The CDR3 is 15 amino acids. V lost 7 bases to trimming and J lost 7 bases, with 17 bases between them.

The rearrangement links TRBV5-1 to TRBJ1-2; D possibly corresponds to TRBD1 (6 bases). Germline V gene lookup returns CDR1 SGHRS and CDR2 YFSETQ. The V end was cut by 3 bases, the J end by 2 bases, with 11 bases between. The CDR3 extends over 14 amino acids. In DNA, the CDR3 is TGCGCCAGCAGCTCCGGGACACCAAACTATGGCTACACCTTC. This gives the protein CASSSGTPNYGYTF.

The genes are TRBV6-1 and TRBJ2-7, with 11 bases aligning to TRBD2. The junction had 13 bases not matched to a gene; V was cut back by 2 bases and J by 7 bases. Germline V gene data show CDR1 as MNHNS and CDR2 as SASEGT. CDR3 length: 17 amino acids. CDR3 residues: CASSEMVVSGGAFEQYF. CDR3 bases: TGTGCCAGCAGTGAAATGGTGGTTAGCGGGGGGGCCTTTGAGCAGTACTTC.

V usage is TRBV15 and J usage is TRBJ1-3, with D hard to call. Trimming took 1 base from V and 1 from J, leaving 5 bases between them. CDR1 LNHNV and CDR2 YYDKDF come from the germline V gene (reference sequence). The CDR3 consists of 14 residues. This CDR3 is CATSRASSGNTIYF. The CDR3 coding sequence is TGTGCCACCAGCAGAGCGTCTTCTGGAAACACCATATATTTT.

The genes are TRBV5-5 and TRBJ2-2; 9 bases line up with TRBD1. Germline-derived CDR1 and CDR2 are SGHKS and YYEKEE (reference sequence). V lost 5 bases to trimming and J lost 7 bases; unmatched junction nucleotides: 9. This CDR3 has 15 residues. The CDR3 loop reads CASSWGTGSVGELFF. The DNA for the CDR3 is TGTGCCAGCAGTTGGGGGACAGGGTCCGTCGGGGAGCTGTTTTTT.

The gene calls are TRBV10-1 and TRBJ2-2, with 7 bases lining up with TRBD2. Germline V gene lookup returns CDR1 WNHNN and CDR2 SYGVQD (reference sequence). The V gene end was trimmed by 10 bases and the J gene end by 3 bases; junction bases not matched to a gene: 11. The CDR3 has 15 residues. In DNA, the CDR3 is TGCGCCATCGCTCCCGGGACTACCCACACCGGGGAGCTGTTTTTT. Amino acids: CAIAPGTTHTGELFF.

CDR3 sequence: CASSYGQSPETQYF. Here the CDR3 DNA reads TGCGCCAGCAGCTACGGACAGTCCCCCGAGACCCAGTACTTC. The chain employs TRBV5-1 and TRBJ2-5; D possibly corresponds to TRBD1 (6 bases). The CDR3 covers 14 residues. With 3 bases removed from V and 5 bases from J, the gap between germline ends came to 14 bases. Germline values: CDR1 SGHRS, CDR2 YFSETQ.

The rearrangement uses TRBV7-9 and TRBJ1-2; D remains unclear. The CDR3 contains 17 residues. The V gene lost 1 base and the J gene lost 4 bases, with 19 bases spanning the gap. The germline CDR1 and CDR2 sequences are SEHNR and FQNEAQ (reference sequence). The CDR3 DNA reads TGTGCCAGCAGCTTAGATTTGACTTCTATTACGGGCTATGGCTACACCTTC. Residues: CASSLDLTSITGYGYTF.

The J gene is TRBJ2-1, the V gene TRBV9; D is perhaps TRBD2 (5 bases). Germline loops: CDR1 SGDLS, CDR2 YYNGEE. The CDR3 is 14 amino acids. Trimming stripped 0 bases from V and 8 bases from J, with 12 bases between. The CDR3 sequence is CASSVDPLAHEQFF. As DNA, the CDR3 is TGTGCCAGCAGCGTAGACCCGTTAGCGCATGAGCAGTTCTTC. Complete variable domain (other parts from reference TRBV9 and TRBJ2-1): DSGVTQTPKHLITATGQRVTLRCSPRSGDLSVYWYQQSLDQGLQFLIQYYNGEERAKGNILERFSAQQFPDLHSELNLSSLELGDSALYFCASSVDPLAHEQFFGPGTRLTVL.

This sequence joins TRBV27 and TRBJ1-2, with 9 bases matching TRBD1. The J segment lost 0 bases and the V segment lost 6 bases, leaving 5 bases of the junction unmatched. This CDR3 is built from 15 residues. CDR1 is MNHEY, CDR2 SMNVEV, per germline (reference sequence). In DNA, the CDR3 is TGTGCCAGCAGCCGCGGACAGGGGCCTAACTATGGCTACACCTTC. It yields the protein CASSRGQGPNYGYTF.

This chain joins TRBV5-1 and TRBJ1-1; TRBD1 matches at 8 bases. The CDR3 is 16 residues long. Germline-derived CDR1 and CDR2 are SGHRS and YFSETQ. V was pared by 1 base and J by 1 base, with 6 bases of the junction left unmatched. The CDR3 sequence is CASSLRSGGGNTEAFF. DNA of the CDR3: TGCGCCAGCAGCTTGAGATCAGGGGGCGGGAACACTGAAGCTTTCTTT.

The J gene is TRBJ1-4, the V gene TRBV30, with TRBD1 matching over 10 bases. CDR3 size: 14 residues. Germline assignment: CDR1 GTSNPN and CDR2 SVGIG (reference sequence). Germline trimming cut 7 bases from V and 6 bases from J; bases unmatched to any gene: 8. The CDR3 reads CAFTRDRGYEKLFF. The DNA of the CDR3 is TGTGCCTTCACCCGGGACAGGGGATATGAAAAACTGTTTTTT.

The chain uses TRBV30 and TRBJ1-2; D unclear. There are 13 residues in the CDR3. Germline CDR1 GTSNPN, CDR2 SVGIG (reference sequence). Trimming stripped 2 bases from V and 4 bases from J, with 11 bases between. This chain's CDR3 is CAWSHTKAYGYTF. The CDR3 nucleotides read TGTGCCTGGAGTCATACCAAAGCCTATGGCTACACCTTC. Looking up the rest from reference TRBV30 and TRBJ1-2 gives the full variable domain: SQTIHQWPATLVQPVGSPLSLECTVEGTSNPNLYWYRQAAGRGLQLLFYSVGIGQISSEVPQNLSASRPQDRQFILSSKKLLLSDSGFYLCAWSHTKAYGYTFGSGTRLTVV.

The CDR3 DNA reads TGTGCCAGCAGGTCCTCCGGGACAGATTTTTACACTGAAGCTTTCTTT. Translated, it gives CASRSSGTDFYTEAFF. The chain is built from TRBV7-2 and TRBJ1-1, with 7 nucleotides matching TRBD1. Per the germline V gene, CDR1 is SGHTA and CDR2 is FQGNSA. CDR3 length: 16 residues. V was pared by 6 bases and J by 3 bases, with 13 bases of the junction left unmatched.

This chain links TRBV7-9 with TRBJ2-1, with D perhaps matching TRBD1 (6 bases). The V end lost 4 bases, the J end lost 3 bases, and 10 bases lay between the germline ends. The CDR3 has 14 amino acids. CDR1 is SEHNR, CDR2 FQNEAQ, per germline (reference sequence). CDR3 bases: TGTGCCAGCAGCTCCCGGGACAACTACAATGAGCAGTTCTTC. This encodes CASSSRDNYNEQFF.

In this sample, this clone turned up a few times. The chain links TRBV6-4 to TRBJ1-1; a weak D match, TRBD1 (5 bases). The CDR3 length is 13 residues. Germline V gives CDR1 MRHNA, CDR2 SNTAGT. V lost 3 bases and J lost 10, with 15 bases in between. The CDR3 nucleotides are TGTGCCAGCAGTGATCAGGGTTTATGTGTAGCTTTCTTT. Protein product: CASSDQGLCVAFF.

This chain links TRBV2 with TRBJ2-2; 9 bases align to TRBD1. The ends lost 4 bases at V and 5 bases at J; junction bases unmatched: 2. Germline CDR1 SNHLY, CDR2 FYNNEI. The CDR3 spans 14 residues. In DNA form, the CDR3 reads TGTGCCAGCAGTGGGGACAGGGTTACCGGGGAGCTGTTTTTT. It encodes CASSGDRVTGELFF.

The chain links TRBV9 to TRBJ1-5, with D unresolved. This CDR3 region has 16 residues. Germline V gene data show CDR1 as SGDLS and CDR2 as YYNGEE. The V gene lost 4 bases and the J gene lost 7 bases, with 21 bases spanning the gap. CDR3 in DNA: TGTGCCAGCAGCAAATGGCCCGGAGGGTTGAAACAGCCCCAGCATTTT. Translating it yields CASSKWPGGLKQPQHF.

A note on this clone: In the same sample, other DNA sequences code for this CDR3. The CDR3 DNA sequence: TGTGCCAGCAGTTTGACAGGGCAGAACTATGGCTACACCTTC. Protein sequence: CASSLTGQNYGYTF. The V call is TRBV6-5, the J call TRBJ1-2; TRBD1 matches 7 bases. This CDR3 contains 14 residues. Germline CDR1 is MNHEY and CDR2 is SVGAGI. Trimming took 4 bases from V and 2 from J; bases not matched to a gene: 4.

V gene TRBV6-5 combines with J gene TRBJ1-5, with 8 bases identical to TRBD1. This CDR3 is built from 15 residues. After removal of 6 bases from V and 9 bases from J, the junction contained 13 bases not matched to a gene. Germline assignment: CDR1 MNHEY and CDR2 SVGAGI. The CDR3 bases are TGTGCCAGCAGCCTAGAGGACAGGGATCTTCGGCCCCAGCATTTT. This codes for CASSLEDRDLRPQHF.

The CDR3 region has the DNA TGCGCCAGCAGCTTGATCGGGTTTTCACAAGAGACCCAGTACTTC. It encodes CASSLIGFSQETQYF. The chain carries TRBV5-1 and TRBJ2-5; D unclear. The CDR3 spans 15 residues. V was shortened by 1 base and J by 2 bases, with 12 bases between the two germline ends. The germline gives CDR1 SGHRS, CDR2 YFSETQ.

DNA of the CDR3: TGTGCCAGCAGCTCACGGTCGGGGGACGAGCAGTACTTC. This codes for CASSSRSGDEQYF. V is TRBV5-4 and J is TRBJ2-7, with a possible D match to TRBD2 (6 bases). There are 13 residues in the CDR3. CDR1 SGHNT and CDR2 YYREEE come from the germline V gene (reference sequence). Trimming took 3 bases from V and 5 from J, leaving 12 bases between them.

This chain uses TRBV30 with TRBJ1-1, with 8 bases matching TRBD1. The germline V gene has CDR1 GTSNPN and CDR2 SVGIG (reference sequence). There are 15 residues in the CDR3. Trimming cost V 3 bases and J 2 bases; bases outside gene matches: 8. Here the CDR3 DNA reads TGTGCCTGGAGGCGTAACAGGGGGGATAACACTGAAGCTTTCTTT. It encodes CAWRRNRGDNTEAFF.